One and the same sample provided the 5 T cell receptor beta chains below, sequenced in a study of control samples from healthy donors and cancer patients. Here immunoSEQ multiplex PCR was the method, and the copy in TCRdb shows in-frame clones only, minus some. In the table there are 150,000 or so clones, approximately 93% of which are singletons. The sequencing input was blood. These receptors were obtained from a man between 18 and 35 years old in good health.

The rearrangement links TRBV30 to TRBJ1-4, with a possible D match to TRBD1 (5 bases). The CDR3 sequence is 12 residues long. CDR1 GTSNPN and CDR2 SVGIG come from the germline V gene (reference sequence). Trimming took 0 bases from V and 12 from J, leaving 11 bases between them. The CDR3 DNA is TGTGCCTGGAGTGTACAGTGGGGGGAACTGTTTTTT. As protein: CAWSVQWGELFF.

J is TRBJ2-5 and V is TRBV7-3; D may correspond to TRBD1 or TRBD2 (5 bases each). CDR1 and CDR2 from the germline V gene are SGHTA and FQGTGA. The ends were cut back, 1 base at V and 4 bases at J, with 22 bases in the middle. The CDR3 has 18 residues. The CDR3 loop is CASSLSSFSGGAGETQYF. As DNA, the CDR3 is TGTGCCAGCAGCTTAAGTTCCTTCAGTGGGGGTGCGGGAGAGACCCAGTACTTC.

The rearrangement joins TRBV12-5 to TRBJ2-5, with 11 nucleotides matching TRBD1. The CDR3 extends over 14 amino acids. The ends lost 4 bases at V and 5 bases at J; junction bases unmatched: 3. The germline CDR1 and CDR2 sequences are LGHNT and FRNRAP. The CDR3 region is CASGSGQGAETQYF. Written as DNA, the CDR3 is TGTGCTAGTGGTTCCGGACAGGGGGCCGAGACCCAGTACTTC. Combining the CDR3 with reference TRBV12-5 and TRBJ2-5 gives the whole variable domain DARVTQTPRHKVTEMGQEVTMRCQPILGHNTVFWYRQTMMQGLELLAYFRNRAPLDDSGMPKDRFSAEMPDATLATLKIQPSEPRDSAVYFCASGSGQGAETQYFGPGTRLLVL.

The V and J genes are TRBV5-6 and TRBJ2-1; 11 positions match TRBD2. This CDR3 region has 15 residues. The germline CDR1 and CDR2 sequences are SGHDT and YYEEEE. Germline trimming cut 4 bases from V and 6 bases from J; bases unmatched to any gene: 6. The CDR3 DNA is TGTGCCAGCAGCCTCCTTAGCGGGGGGGCCAATGAGCAGTTCTTC. Amino acids: CASSLLSGGANEQFF.

CDR3 loop: CASSLGPRIGGQIGGYTF. In DNA, the CDR3 is TGCGCCAGCAGCTTGGGTCCCCGGATCGGGGGGCAGATCGGAGGCTACACCTTC. V usage is TRBV5-1 and J usage is TRBJ1-2, with D possibly TRBD1 on 6 matching bases. V shed 0 bases and J shed 8 bases, with 26 bases lying between them. This CDR3 is 18 amino acids long. In germline, CDR1 is SGHRS, CDR2 YFSETQ.